This T cell receptor beta chain was retrieved from a study of T cell responses to AZD1222 COVID-19 vaccine. Study-level points and caveats: Targets within unmutated variant regions were reportedly found for nearly half of spike-specific TCRs. AZD1222 recipients seropositive at baseline numbered only five or six. A rise in Spike-specific TCR breadth and depth followed two AZD1222 doses. Clonal diversity was possibly underestimated, and the donors were mostly white British, with more females.

This table comes from immunoSEQ multiplex PCR, and its TCRdb copy is limited to in-frame clones, with some not included. The sample gives roughly 150,000 clones, under 95% of which show up once; about 1.4% is in the top ten. The CDR3 spans 18 residues. Germline loops: CDR1 MNHEY, CDR2 SVGEGT. V lost 5 bases and J lost 3; bases outside the gene matches: 13. In regard to this clone: Its antigen remains unknown.

The material sequenced was peripheral blood, taken on day 0 of AZD1222 vaccination. This receptor was identified in an adult in good health. The chain couples TRBV6-2 or TRBV6-3 to TRBJ2-7; 13 positions agree with TRBD2. The CDR3 sequence is CASSPGLAGTLTNYEQYF. Here the CDR3 DNA reads TGTGCCAGCAGTCCGGGACTAGCGGGGACCCTTACGAACTACGAGCAGTACTTC.